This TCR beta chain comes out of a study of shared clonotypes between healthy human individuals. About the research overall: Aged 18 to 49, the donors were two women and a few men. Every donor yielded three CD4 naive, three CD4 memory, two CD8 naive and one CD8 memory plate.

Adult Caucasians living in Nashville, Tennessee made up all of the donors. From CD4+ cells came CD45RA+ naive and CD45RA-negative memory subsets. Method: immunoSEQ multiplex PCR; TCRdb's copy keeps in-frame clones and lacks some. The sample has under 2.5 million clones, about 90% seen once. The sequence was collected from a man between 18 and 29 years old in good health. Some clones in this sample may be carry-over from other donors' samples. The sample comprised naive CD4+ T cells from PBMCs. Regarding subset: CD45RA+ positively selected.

CDR3 loop: CASSWDSVGTQYF. The DNA for the CDR3 is TGCGCCAGCAGCTGGGACAGTGTAGGCACGCAGTATTTT. The rearrangement joins TRBV5-1 to TRBJ2-3, with 7 bases matching TRBD1. This CDR3 has 13 residues. Trimming cost V 3 bases and J 9 bases; bases outside gene matches: 7. Looked up from germline, CDR1 is SGHRS and CDR2 is YFSETQ.